The clone carrying this T cell receptor (beta chain) was counted at least ten times. The antigen remains unidentified. RNA transcripts served as the template for amplifying TCR beta CDR3 regions. HTBI primers drove first-round RT-PCR of the TCR CDR3. TCRdb itself ran the multiplex PCR reads through MiXCR, one entry per CDR3 protein. The repertoire includes fewer than 800,000 distinct CDR3 sequences, less than 20% of them detected once, and roughly 8% sits in the top ten. V was pared by 6 bases and J by 4 bases, with 18 bases between. The germline CDR1 and CDR2 sequences are MDHEN and SYDVKM. The length of the CDR3 is 15 residues. These data belong to a study of T cells in Graves' hyperthyroidism and ophthalmopathy. Study conclusions and caveats: Appearing also in blood were most of the thyroid clonotypes expanded above 0.001.

The sequence derives from a man younger than 35 with Graves' hyperthyroidism. The sequenced sample consisted of blood. V is TRBV28 and J is TRBJ1-2; D gene unclear. The DNA for the CDR3 is TGTGCCAGCAGATTTCCACCCCCTCTACCCTATGGCTACACCTTC. Translating gives CASRFPPPLPYGYTF.